This is a list of T cell receptor beta chains from one sample in a study of blood T cell repertoires in COVID-19. Repertoires were generated with immunoSEQ multiplex PCR, while TCRdb's copy carries only in-frame clones and drops some. The table records approximately 250,000 clones, around 88% of them present only once. The specimen was PBMCs or T cells enriched from blood (not recorded which). All receptors come from a woman aged 25 to 45 who had recovered from COVID-19. The CDR3 runs from the conserved cysteine through the conserved F or W. D genes are given only for firm matches. Expanded clones are given a class, and other clones once, few, many or no size at all.

V gene	J gene	D gene	clone size	CDR3 DNA	CDR3 protein
TRBV19	TRBJ2-7	-	-	TGTGCCAGTAGTATAGACAGCGCCTACGAGCAGTACTTC	CASSIDSAYEQYF
TRBV18	TRBJ2-5	TRBD2	once	TGTGCCAGCTCACCGACCGGGGGGGAGGAAGAGACCCAGTACTTC	CASSPTGGEEETQYF
TRBV5-5	TRBJ2-1	TRBD2	-	TGTGCCAGCAGCTCCTCTAGCGGAGGTAAATACAATGAGCAGTTCTTC	CASSSSSGGKYNEQFF
TRBV28	TRBJ2-7	TRBD1	-	TGTGCCAGCGTAACCGGGACAGAATCCTACGAGCAGTACTTC	CASVTGTESYEQYF
TRBV3-1/TRBV3-2	TRBJ1-1	-	-	TGTGCCAGCAGCCAAGCGGCAGGGTGGAACACTGAAGCTTTCTTT	CASSQAAGWNTEAFF
TRBV3-1/TRBV3-2	TRBJ2-7	-	-	TGTGCCAGCAGCCGCGGGACCTTTAGGAACGAGCAGTACTTC	CASSRGTFRNEQYF
TRBV13	TRBJ2-1	-	-	TGTGCCAGCAGCCAGGACAGATTCGATGAGCAGTTCTTC	CASSQDRFDEQFF
TRBV4-3	TRBJ2-3	-	-	TGCGCCAGCAGCCAATTCCTCGGCACAGATACGCAGTATTTT	CASSQFLGTDTQYF
TRBV4-2	TRBJ2-3	TRBD1	-	TGTGCCAGCAGCAGACGACAGGGGAACACAGATACGCAGTATTTT	CASSRRQGNTDTQYF
TRBV28	TRBJ1-2	-	-	TGTGCCAGCAGTTTAATGGTTTGGGGAGAAGCTGGCTACACCTTC	CASSLMVWGEAGYTF
TRBV5-5	TRBJ1-5	-	once	TGTGCCAGCAGCTTGGCGGCCGGGAGGGGTAGCAATCAGCCCCAGCATTTT	CASSLAAGRGSNQPQHF
TRBV2	TRBJ1-2	-	-	TGTGCCAGCACAATTGCGGAGTTTAACTATGGCTACACCTTC	CASTIAEFNYGYTF
TRBV7-2	TRBJ2-1	-	-	TGTGCCAGCAGGGGGGCCAGCGGATACAATGAGCAGTTCTTC	CASRGASGYNEQFF
TRBV5-1	TRBJ1-2	-	-	TGCGCCAGCAGCTTGGAGTCCGGGAACTATGGCTACACCTTC	CASSLESGNYGYTF
TRBV9	TRBJ2-7	TRBD2	-	TGTGCCAGCAGCGCGAGCGGGAGGATCTACGAGCAGTACTTC	CASSASGRIYEQYF
TRBV5-6	TRBJ1-6	TRBD1	-	TGTGCCAGCAGCTTCGGGACAGGGTGGACTTCACCCCTCCACTTT	CASSFGTGWTSPLHF
TRBV7-2	TRBJ2-5	TRBD1	-	TGTGCCAGCAGCCCCCGGACAGGGAAAGAGACCCAGTACTTC	CASSPRTGKETQYF
TRBV6-2/TRBV6-3	TRBJ1-2	-	-	TGTGCCAGCAGCCGTGCGGCGGTTGTAGGTGGCTACACCTTC	CASSRAAVVGGYTF
TRBV7-8	TRBJ2-7	TRBD1	-	TGTGCCAGCAGCTTAGCGGTCCCGGGACAGGGGTACGAGCAGTACTTC	CASSLAVPGQGYEQYF
TRBV4-1	TRBJ1-1	-	-	TGCGCCAGCAGCCAAGTACTTTCATGGGGGGCTGAAGCTTTCTTT	CASSQVLSWGAEAFF
TRBV4-1	TRBJ2-5	TRBD2	-	TGCGCCAGCAGCCAAGAGTGGGGGGGTGAAGAGACCCAGTACTTC	CASSQEWGGEETQYF
TRBV5-6	TRBJ2-1	TRBD2	-	TGTGCCAGCAGCTTTGGGGGAGGGCCAATCAATGAGCAGTTCTTC	CASSFGGGPINEQFF
TRBV7-2	TRBJ1-5	-	few	TGTGCCAGCTCCCGTGGAGGGGGCAATCAGCCCCAGCATTTT	CASSRGGGNQPQHF
TRBV28	TRBJ1-6	-	-	TGTGCCAGCAAACCCGACAGTATCGCCAATTCACCCCTCCACTTT	CASKPDSIANSPLHF
TRBV29-1	TRBJ2-7	-	-	TGCAGCGCTCTCCCCTTTGACATGTACGAGCAGTACTTC	CSALPFDMYEQYF
TRBV3-1/TRBV3-2	TRBJ1-2	-	-	TGTGCCAGCAGCCAAATAGGGACAAAGGGTTCGGATGGCTACACCTTC	CASSQIGTKGSDGYTF
TRBV9	TRBJ1-2	-	few	TGTGCCAGCAGCGTTACAGACGCCGTAAACTATGGCTACACCTTC	CASSVTDAVNYGYTF
TRBV24-1	TRBJ1-5	TRBD1	-	TGTGCCACCAGTGACTCACAGGGGGCTAGCAATCAGCCCCAGCATTTT	CATSDSQGASNQPQHF
TRBV7-9	TRBJ2-3	TRBD2	-	TGTGCCAGTAGCAAACTAGCGGGGGGCACAGATACGCAGTATTTT	CASSKLAGGTDTQYF
TRBV7-2	TRBJ2-1	-	once	TGTGCCAGCAGTTCCCCCCCTCTCGGGGATGAGCAGTTCTTC	CASSSPPLGDEQFF
TRBV11-2	TRBJ1-5	TRBD1	-	TGTGCCAGCAGCATACAGGGGGTCAATCAGCCCCAGCATTTT	CASSIQGVNQPQHF
TRBV5-6	TRBJ2-7	TRBD1	-	TGTGCCAGCAGCTTCCGGGACAGGGTTGGCGAGCAGTACTTC	CASSFRDRVGEQYF
TRBV19	TRBJ2-1	TRBD1	-	TGTGCCAGTGCAGGGGGCGCATTCGGCAATGAGCAGTTCTTC	CASAGGAFGNEQFF
TRBV28	TRBJ2-3	-	-	TGTGCCAGCAGTTTGGACAGAAGCACAGATACGCAGTATTTT	CASSLDRSTDTQYF
TRBV3-1/TRBV3-2	TRBJ2-1	-	-	TGTGCCAGCAGCCAAGAAACGGTCCTTTACAATGAGCAGTTCTTC	CASSQETVLYNEQFF
TRBV5-4	TRBJ1-2	-	-	TGTGCCAGCAGCTTGGGGGGCAGGCCTAACTATGGCTACACCTTC	CASSLGGRPNYGYTF
TRBV19	TRBJ2-7	-	-	TGTGCCAGTAGTATAGGTGGGAGCCCTTCCTACGAGCAGTACTTC	CASSIGGSPSYEQYF
TRBV25-1	TRBJ1-1	-	-	TGTGCCAGCAGTGAATCCATGAGAGTTGAAGCTTTCTTT	CASSESMRVEAFF
TRBV9	TRBJ1-3	-	-	TGTGCCAGCGGACAACTAGACAGGACCCCGCCTGGAAACACCATATATTTT	CASGQLDRTPPGNTIYF
TRBV7-9	TRBJ2-1	TRBD2	-	TGTGCCAGCAGCCTAGCGGGAGCCGCTTACAATGAGCAGTTCTTC	CASSLAGAAYNEQFF
TRBV18	TRBJ2-7	-	-	TGTGCCAGCTCACCAGGGACTCATACTTACGAGCAGTACTTC	CASSPGTHTYEQYF
TRBV28	TRBJ1-1	-	-	TGTGCCAGCTGGGGGAGGGCGGGGAACACTGAAGCTTTCTTT	CASWGRAGNTEAFF
TRBV28	TRBJ1-1	TRBD1	-	TGTGCCAGCAGACTCTCGGGGGACAGGGAAAACACTGAAGCTTTCTTT	CASRLSGDRENTEAFF
TRBV14	TRBJ2-7	TRBD1	once	TGTGCCAGCAGCCAAGATCAGGGGGCTGAGCAGTACTTC	CASSQDQGAEQYF
TRBV5-4	TRBJ2-3	-	-	TGTGCCATCAAAAGAGCTGCGCAGGGGATAGATACGCAGTATTTT	CAIKRAAQGIDTQYF
TRBV5-1	TRBJ1-1	-	-	TGCGCCAGCAGCTTCGCAGGGGAGAACACTGAAGCTTTCTTT	CASSFAGENTEAFF